Following are 20 T cell receptor beta chains from one sample sequenced in a study of patients and donors after allogeneic stem cell transplantation. TCRdb reprocessed the RT-PCR reads with MiXCR, giving one entry per CDR3 protein. The repertoire holds about 960,000 distinct CDR3 sequences, approximately 18% seen once, with under 6.5% in the top ten. The sequencing input was blood, either unsorted or a sorted T cell fraction (not recorded which). Receptors were obtained from a human donor who was either an allogeneic HSCT recipient or a stem cell or donor lymphocyte infusion donor (not recorded which). It is not recorded whose cells these are; they may come from a transplant donor.

The table lists this clonotype with a few counts. This chain links TRBV7-9 with TRBJ2-2, with D perhaps TRBD2 (5 bases). CDR3 length equals 13 residues. From germline, CDR1 is SEHNR and CDR2 FQNEAQ (reference sequence). The V gene lost 2 bases and the J gene lost 9 bases, with 10 bases spanning the gap. The CDR3 sequence: CASSLWRLRELFF. For the CDR3, the DNA is TGTGCCAGCAGCTTATGGAGGTTGCGGGAGCTGTTTTTT.

This clonotype was seen more than once but under ten times. The V call is TRBV20-1, the J call TRBJ1-1; D gene uncertain. The germline V gene has CDR1 DFQATT and CDR2 SNEGSKA (reference sequence). The CDR3 is 12 amino acids. The germline V and J ends were trimmed by 3 bases and 4 bases, with 9 bases remaining between them. The CDR3 spells CSASRTPTEAFF. CDR3 nucleotides: TGCAGTGCTAGCAGGACGCCCACTGAAGCTTTCTTT.

V gene TRBV7-2 combines with J gene TRBJ2-5; D is perhaps TRBD2 (6 bases). V was clipped by 5 bases and J by 4 bases, with 23 bases between them. This CDR3 contains 17 residues. The V gene's germline CDR1 is SGHTA and CDR2 FQGNSA. CDR3: CASSPRTWRRGAETQYF. DNA of the CDR3: TGTGCCAGCAGCCCTAGGACTTGGCGGCGGGGAGCAGAGACCCAGTACTTC.

The chain combines TRBV7-6 with TRBJ1-6; 7 bases map to TRBD1. CDR1 and CDR2 from the germline V gene are SGHVS and FNYEAQ. J was trimmed by 5 bases and V by 2 bases; bases with no gene match: 9. The CDR3 is made up of 17 amino acids. The CDR3 bases are TGTGCCAGCAGCTTAAGGGCCTACAGGGGTAATAATTCACCCCTCCACTTT. Translating it yields CASSLRAYRGNNSPLHF. The entire variable domain, with the rest obtained from reference TRBV7-6 and TRBJ1-6, is as follows: GAGVSQSPRYKVTKRGQDVALRCDPISGHVSLYWYRQALGQGPEFLTYFNYEAQQDKSGLPNDRFSAERPEGSISTLTIQRTEQRDSAMYRCASSLRAYRGNNSPLHFGNGTRLTVT.

The chain recombines TRBV6-1 with TRBJ2-1, with 9 bases matching TRBD2. V lost 6 bases and J lost 6; bases outside the gene matches: 6. The germline CDR1 and CDR2 sequences are MNHNS and SASEGT. CDR3 length: 14 amino acids. CDR3 coding DNA: TGTGCCAGCAGCGCGGTAGCGGGAGTCAATGAGCAGTTCTTC. Residues: CASSAVAGVNEQFF.

This clonotype has just a few counts. The chain links TRBV7-2 to TRBJ2-3, with TRBD2 as a possible D gene (6 bases). This CDR3 spans 16 amino acids. In germline, CDR1 is SGHTA, CDR2 FQGNSA. V lost 5 bases and J lost 2, with 17 bases in between. The CDR3 reads CASSKELADYTDTQYF. The CDR3 DNA is TGTGCCAGCAGCAAAGAACTAGCTGATTACACAGATACGCAGTATTTT.

The chain carries TRBV20-1 and TRBJ2-7; weak D call: TRBD1 (6 bases). Trimming took 1 base from V and 2 from J, leaving 9 bases between them. The CDR3 length is 13 residues. The germline CDR1 and CDR2 sequences are DFQATT and SNEGSKA (reference sequence). The CDR3 is CSARAGQPYEQYF. The CDR3 coding sequence is TGCAGTGCTAGAGCCGGACAGCCCTACGAGCAGTACTTC.

J is TRBJ2-5 and V is TRBV6-7, with 8 bases matching TRBD2. TRBV6-7 is identified as an open reading frame with a role that is uncertain. The CDR3 is made up of 17 amino acids. V shed 8 bases, J shed 1 base, and the junction held 15 bases outside the gene matches. The CDR3 loop is CASEQLTAGGLQETQYF. CDR3 DNA: TGTGCCAGCGAACAGCTCACGGCGGGAGGACTCCAAGAGACCCAGTACTTC.

The genes are TRBV6-6 and TRBJ2-7; TRBD1 aligns across 8 bases. V dropped 8 bases and J dropped 7; count of bases not matched to a gene: 7. CDR3 length equals 12 residues. Germline V gene lookup returns CDR1 MNHNY and CDR2 SVGAGI (reference sequence). The CDR3 DNA reads as TGTGCCAGCCTCAGGGGGCAGGGGGAGCAGTACTTC. This sequence encodes CASLRGQGEQYF.

The rearrangement joins TRBV2 to TRBJ1-1; 7 positions agree with TRBD1. Per the germline V gene, CDR1 is SNHLY and CDR2 is FYNNEI. The CDR3 extends over 16 amino acids. Unmatched junction bases numbered 11, after V lost 7 bases and J lost 0 bases. The CDR3: CASTGQTTIMNTEAFF. The CDR3 DNA sequence: TGTGCCAGCACGGGACAGACTACCATCATGAACACTGAAGCTTTCTTT.

This chain links TRBV24-1 with TRBJ2-1, with TRBD2 matching over 13 bases. This CDR3 has 17 residues. CDR1 and CDR2 from the germline V gene are KGHDR and SFDVKD. The ends lost 4 bases at V and 10 bases at J; junction bases unmatched: 12. CDR3 in amino acids: CATSDGRLAGGAREQFF. CDR3 coding DNA: TGTGCCACCAGTGACGGACGACTAGCGGGAGGTGCGAGAGAGCAGTTCTTC.

The chain recombines TRBV2 with TRBJ1-5; D is ambiguous. The CDR3 is 15 amino acids. Trimming took off 3 bases at V and 4 bases at J, with 13 bases between the two ends. Germline assignment: CDR1 SNHLY and CDR2 FYNNEI. Here the CDR3 DNA reads TGTGCCAGCAGTGAGGGCCCAGAACTAAATCAGCCCCAGCATTTT. As protein: CASSEGPELNQPQHF.

Ten or more counts support this clonotype. The chain carries TRBV28 and TRBJ2-1; D not resolved. Trimming pared 1 base from V and 0 bases from J, leaving 7 bases between. The CDR3 runs 15 residues. CDR1 MDHEN and CDR2 SYDVKM come from the germline V gene. CDR3 in DNA: TGTGCCAGCAGTTTATTGGTCAGCTCCTACAATGAGCAGTTCTTC. Protein: CASSLLVSSYNEQFF.

This clonotype occurred a few times. This chain links TRBV9 with TRBJ2-1; 9 bases are shared with TRBD2. The CDR3 is 15 residues long. V trimming: 1 base; J trimming: 9 bases; junction bases outside the gene matches: 8. The germline CDR1 and CDR2 sequences are SGDLS and YYNGEE. The CDR3 protein is CASSVIGGGGSEQFF. Written as DNA, the CDR3 is TGTGCCAGCAGCGTAATCGGCGGGGGGGGCAGTGAGCAGTTCTTC.

This clonotype was observed a few times. The chain is built from TRBV12-3 or TRBV12-4 and TRBJ2-1; perhaps D is TRBD1 or TRBD2 (5 bases each). With 2 bases removed from V and 8 bases from J, the gap between germline ends came to 25 bases. The CDR3 contains 18 residues. The CDR3 coding sequence is TGTGCCAGCAGTTTAATATTATTACGGGACCCAGGTACCCATGAGCAGTTCTTC. This sequence encodes CASSLILLRDPGTHEQFF.

This sequence joins TRBV5-1 and TRBJ2-7; D gene uncertain. CDR1 is SGHRS, CDR2 YFSETQ, per germline. V was shortened by 4 bases and J by 0 bases, with 17 bases between the two germline ends. This CDR3 region has 16 residues. CDR3: CASSTQPGLSSYEQYF. The CDR3 DNA reads as TGCGCCAGCAGCACCCAACCGGGCCTAAGCTCCTACGAGCAGTACTTC.

The CDR3 reads CSHPGNTEAFF. CDR3 bases: TGCAGCCACCCGGGGAACACTGAAGCTTTCTTT. The chain has TRBV29-1 and TRBJ1-1; unclear D gene. V shed 8 bases and J shed 1 base, with 8 bases lying between them. The CDR3 runs to 11 residues. Looked up from germline, CDR1 is SQVTM and CDR2 is ANQGSEA.

J is TRBJ2-1 and V is TRBV20-1; TRBD1 or TRBD2 may be the D gene (5 bases each). This CDR3 comprises 13 residues. Germline V gene data show CDR1 as DFQATT and CDR2 as SNEGSKA (reference sequence). V lost 5 bases, J lost 8 bases, and 16 bases lay in between. CDR3 nucleotides: TGCAGTGCTTCAACCAGGGACGGCGATGAGCAGTTCTTC. Translating gives CSASTRDGDEQFF.

This rearrangement joins TRBV2 to TRBJ1-1; D gene unclear. V dropped 2 bases and J dropped 7 bases, with 11 bases sitting between them. The CDR3 is made up of 13 amino acids. CDR1 SNHLY and CDR2 FYNNEI come from the germline V gene. Written as DNA, the CDR3 is TGTGCCAGCAGTGAACAGGAGGTACTTGAAGCTTTCTTT. This sequence encodes CASSEQEVLEAFF.

This clonotype was seen a handful of times. V gene TRBV20-1 combines with J gene TRBJ2-7; TRBD1 matches at 10 bases. CDR3 length: 14 residues. Germline V gene sequence: CDR1 DFQATT, CDR2 SNEGSKA (reference sequence). Trimming removed 1 base from V and 1 base from J; junction bases left unmatched: 1. As DNA, the CDR3 is TGCAGTGCTAGAGGGGACAGGGGTTCCTACGAGCAGTACTTC. Translation gives CSARGDRGSYEQYF.